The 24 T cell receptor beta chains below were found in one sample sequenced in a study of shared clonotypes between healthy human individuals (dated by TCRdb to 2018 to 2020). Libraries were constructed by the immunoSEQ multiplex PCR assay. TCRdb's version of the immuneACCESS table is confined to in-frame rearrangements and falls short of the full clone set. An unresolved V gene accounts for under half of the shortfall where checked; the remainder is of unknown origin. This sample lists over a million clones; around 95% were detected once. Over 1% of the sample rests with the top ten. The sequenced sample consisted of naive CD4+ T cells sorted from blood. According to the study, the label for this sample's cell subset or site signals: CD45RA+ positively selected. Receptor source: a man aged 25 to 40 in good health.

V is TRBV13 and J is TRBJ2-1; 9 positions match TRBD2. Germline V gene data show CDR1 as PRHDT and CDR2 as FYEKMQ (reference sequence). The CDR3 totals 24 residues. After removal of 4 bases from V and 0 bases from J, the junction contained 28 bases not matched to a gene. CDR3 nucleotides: TGTGCCAGCAGCTGGGCGGCCGGACAGTCGGCGGTAGCGGGAGTCCAGAGCTCCTACAATGAGCAGTTCTTC. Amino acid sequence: CASSWAAGQSAVAGVQSSYNEQFF.

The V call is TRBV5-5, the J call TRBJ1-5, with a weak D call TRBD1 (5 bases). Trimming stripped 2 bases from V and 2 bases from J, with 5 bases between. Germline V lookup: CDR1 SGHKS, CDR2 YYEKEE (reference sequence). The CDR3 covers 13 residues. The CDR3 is CASSLQGNQPQHF. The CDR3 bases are TGTGCCAGCAGCTTACAGGGCAATCAGCCCCAGCATTTT.

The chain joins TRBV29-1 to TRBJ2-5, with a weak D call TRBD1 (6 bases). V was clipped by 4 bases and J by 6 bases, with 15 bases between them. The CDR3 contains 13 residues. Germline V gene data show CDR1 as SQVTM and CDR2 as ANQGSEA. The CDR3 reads CSVGQGSSQTQYF. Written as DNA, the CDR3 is TGCAGCGTTGGGCAGGGGTCTTCGCAGACCCAGTACTTC.

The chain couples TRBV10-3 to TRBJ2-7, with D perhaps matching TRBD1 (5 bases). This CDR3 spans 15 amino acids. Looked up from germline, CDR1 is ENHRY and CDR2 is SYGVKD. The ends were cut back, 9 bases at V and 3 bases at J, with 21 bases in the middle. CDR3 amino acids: CAIARNTGNLYEQYF. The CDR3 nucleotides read TGTGCCATTGCCAGAAATACAGGTAACCTCTACGAGCAGTACTTC.

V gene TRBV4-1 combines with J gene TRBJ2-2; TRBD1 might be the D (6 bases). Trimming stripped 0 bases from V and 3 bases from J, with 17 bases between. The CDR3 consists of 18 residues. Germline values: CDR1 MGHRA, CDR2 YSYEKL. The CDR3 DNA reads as TGCGCCAGCAGCCAAGAGGCACAATGGGACACCTACACCGGGGAGCTGTTTTTT. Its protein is CASSQEAQWDTYTGELFF.

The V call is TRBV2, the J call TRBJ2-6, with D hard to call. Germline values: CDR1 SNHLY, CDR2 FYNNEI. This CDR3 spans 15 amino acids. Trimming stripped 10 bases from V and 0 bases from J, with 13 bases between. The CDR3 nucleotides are TGTGCCATAGTAAGGATCCGCTCTGGGGCCAACGTCCTGACTTTC. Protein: CAIVRIRSGANVLTF.

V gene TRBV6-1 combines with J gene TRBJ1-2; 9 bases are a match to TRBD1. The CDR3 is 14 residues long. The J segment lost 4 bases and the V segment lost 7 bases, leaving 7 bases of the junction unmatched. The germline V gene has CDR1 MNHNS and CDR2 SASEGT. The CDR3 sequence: CASIATGGAYGYTF. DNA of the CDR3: TGTGCCAGCATAGCGACAGGGGGGGCCTATGGCTACACCTTC.

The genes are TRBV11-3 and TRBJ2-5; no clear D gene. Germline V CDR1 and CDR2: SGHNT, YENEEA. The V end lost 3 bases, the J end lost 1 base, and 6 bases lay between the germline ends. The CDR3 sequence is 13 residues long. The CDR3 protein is CASSFSTQETQYF. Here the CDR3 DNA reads TGTGCCAGCAGCTTCTCCACCCAAGAGACCCAGTACTTC.

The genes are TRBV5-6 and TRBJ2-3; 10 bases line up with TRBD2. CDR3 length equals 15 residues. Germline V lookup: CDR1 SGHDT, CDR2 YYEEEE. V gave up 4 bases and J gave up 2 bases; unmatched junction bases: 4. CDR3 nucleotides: TGTGCCAGCAGCACAGCGGGAGGGGACACAGATACGCAGTATTTT. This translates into CASSTAGGDTDTQYF. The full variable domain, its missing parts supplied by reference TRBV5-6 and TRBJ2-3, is DAGVTQSPTHLIKTRGQQVTLRCSPKSGHDTVSWYQQALGQGPQFIFQYYEEEERQRGNFPDRFSGHQFPNYSSELNVNALLLGDSALYLCASSTAGGDTDTQYFGPGTRLTVL.

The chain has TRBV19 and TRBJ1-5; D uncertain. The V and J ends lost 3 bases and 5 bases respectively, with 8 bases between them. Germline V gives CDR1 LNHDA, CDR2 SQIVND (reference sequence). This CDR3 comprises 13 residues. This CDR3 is CASSIPGDQPQHF. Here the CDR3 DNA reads TGTGCCAGTAGTATCCCCGGTGATCAGCCCCAGCATTTT.

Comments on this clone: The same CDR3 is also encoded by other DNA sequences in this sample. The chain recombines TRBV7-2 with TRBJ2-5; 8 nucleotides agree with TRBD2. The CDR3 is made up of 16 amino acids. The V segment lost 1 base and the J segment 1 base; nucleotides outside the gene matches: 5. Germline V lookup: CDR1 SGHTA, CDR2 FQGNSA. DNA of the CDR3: TGTGCCAGCAGCTTAGGGTTAGCGGGAAGCCAAGAGACCCAGTACTTC. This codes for CASSLGLAGSQETQYF.

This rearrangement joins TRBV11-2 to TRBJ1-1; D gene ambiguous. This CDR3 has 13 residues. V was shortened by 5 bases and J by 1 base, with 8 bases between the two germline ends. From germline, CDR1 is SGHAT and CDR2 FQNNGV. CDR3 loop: CASSLAQNTEAFF. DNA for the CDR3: TGTGCCAGCAGCCTTGCCCAGAACACTGAAGCTTTCTTT. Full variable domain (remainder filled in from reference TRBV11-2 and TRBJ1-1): EAGVAQSPRYKIIEKRQSVAFWCNPISGHATLYWYQQILGQGPKLLIQFQNNGVVDDSQLPKDRFSAERLKGVDSTLKIQPAKLEDSAVYLCASSLAQNTEAFFGQGTRLTVV.

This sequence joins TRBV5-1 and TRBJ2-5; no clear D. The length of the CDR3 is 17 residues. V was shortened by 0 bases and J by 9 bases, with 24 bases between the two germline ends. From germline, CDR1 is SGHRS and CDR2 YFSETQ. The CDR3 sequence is CASSLAVQRRPSPPQYF. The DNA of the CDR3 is TGCGCCAGCAGCTTGGCGGTACAGAGGAGACCAAGCCCCCCCCAGTACTTC.

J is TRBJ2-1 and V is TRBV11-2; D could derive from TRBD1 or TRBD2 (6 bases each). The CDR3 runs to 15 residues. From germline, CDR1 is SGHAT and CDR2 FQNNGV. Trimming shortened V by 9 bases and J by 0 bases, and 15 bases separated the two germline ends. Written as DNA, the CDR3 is TGTGCCAGTGTGACGGGGGCTTTCTCCTACAATGAGCAGTTCTTC. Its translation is CASVTGAFSYNEQFF.

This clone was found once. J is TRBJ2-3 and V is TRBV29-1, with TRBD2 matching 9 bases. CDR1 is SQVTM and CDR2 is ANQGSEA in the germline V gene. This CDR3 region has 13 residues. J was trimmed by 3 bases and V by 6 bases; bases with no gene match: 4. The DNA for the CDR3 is TGCAGCGTATCTAGCGGGATTACAGATACGCAGTATTTT. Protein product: CSVSSGITDTQYF.

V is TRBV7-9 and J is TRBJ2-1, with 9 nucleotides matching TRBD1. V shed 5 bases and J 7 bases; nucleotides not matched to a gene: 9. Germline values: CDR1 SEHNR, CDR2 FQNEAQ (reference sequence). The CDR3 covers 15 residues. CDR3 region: CASSHRDRAWNEQFF. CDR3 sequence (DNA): TGTGCCAGCAGCCACCGGGACAGGGCATGGAATGAGCAGTTCTTC.

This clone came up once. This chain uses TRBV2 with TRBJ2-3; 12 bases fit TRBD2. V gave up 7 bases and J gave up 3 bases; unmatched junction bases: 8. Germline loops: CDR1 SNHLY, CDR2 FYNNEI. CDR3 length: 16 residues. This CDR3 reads CASTRSGLAGTDTQYF. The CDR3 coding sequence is TGTGCCAGCACCCGATCCGGACTAGCGGGAACAGATACGCAGTATTTT.

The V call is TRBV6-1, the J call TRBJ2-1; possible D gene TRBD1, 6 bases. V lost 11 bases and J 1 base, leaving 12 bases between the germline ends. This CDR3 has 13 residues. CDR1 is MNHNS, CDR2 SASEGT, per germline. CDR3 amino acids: CALSDRSYNEQFF. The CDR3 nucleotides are TGTGCCTTATCGGACAGATCCTACAATGAGCAGTTCTTC.

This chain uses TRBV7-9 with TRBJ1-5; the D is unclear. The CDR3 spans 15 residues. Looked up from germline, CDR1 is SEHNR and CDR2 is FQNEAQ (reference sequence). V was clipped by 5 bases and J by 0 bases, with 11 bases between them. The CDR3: CASSPDPYSNQPQHF. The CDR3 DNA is TGTGCCAGCAGCCCGGACCCCTATAGCAATCAGCCCCAGCATTTT.

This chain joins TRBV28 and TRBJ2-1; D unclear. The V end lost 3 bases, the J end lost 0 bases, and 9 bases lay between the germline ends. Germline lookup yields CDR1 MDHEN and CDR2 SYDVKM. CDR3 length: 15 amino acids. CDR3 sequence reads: CASSFMWDSYNEQFF. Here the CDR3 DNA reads TGTGCCAGCAGTTTTATGTGGGACTCCTACAATGAGCAGTTCTTC. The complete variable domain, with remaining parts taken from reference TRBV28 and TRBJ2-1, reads DVKVTQSSRYLVKRTGEKVFLECVQDMDHENMFWYRQDPGLGLRLIYFSYDVKMKEKGDIPEGYSVSREKKERFSLILESASTNQTSMYLCASSFMWDSYNEQFFGPGTRLTVL.

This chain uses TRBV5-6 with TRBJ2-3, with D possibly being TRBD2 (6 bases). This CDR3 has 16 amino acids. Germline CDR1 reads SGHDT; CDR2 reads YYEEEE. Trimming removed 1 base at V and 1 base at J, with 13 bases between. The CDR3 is CASSLPSGSGTDTQYF. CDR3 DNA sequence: TGTGCCAGCAGCTTGCCTTCCGGGAGTGGCACAGATACGCAGTATTTT.

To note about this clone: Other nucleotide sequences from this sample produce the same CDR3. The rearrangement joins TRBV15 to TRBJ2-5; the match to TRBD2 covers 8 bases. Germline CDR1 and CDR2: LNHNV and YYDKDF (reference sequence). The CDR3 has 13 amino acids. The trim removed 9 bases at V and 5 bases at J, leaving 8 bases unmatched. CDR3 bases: TGTGCCACAAGCGGGGGCAGAGGGGAGACCCAGTACTTC. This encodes CATSGGRGETQYF.

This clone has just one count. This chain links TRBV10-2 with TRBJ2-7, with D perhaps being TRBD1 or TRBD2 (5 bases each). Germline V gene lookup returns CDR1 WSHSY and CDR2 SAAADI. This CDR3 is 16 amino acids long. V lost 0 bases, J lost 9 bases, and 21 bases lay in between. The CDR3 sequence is CASSESTEGRPGGQYF. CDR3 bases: TGCGCCAGCAGTGAGTCGACTGAGGGACGGCCCGGAGGGCAGTACTTC.

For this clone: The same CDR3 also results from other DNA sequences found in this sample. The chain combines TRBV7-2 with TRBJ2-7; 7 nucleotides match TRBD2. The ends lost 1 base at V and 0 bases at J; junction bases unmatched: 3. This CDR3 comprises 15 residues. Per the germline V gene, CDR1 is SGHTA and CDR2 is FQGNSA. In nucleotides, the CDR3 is TGTGCCAGCAGCTTAGGCCTAGCGGCCTCCTACGAGCAGTACTTC. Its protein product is CASSLGLAASYEQYF.